These 30 T cell receptor beta chains were sequenced from one sample in a study of control samples from healthy donors and cancer patients. Only in-frame clones appear in the TCRdb table, and some are missing; sequencing was by immunoSEQ multiplex PCR. This sample has some 410,000 clones, with 90% found just once. Source material: PBMCs. These receptors all stem from a middle-aged man with head and neck cancer.

This chain joins TRBV5-1 and TRBJ1-4; no firm D call. CDR3 length equals 17 residues. Deletions cut 0 bases from V and 0 bases from J, with 12 bases between. Germline CDR1 is SGHRS and CDR2 is YFSETQ. The CDR3 bases are TGCGCCAGCAGCTTGGGTAGGGAGGCCGCAACTAATGAAAAACTGTTTTTT. It translates to CASSLGREAATNEKLFF.

The chain's CDR3 is CASSARQGVSEQYF. As DNA, the CDR3 is TGTGCCAGCAGCGCCAGACAGGGAGTTAGCGAGCAGTACTTC. V gene TRBV11-3 combines with J gene TRBJ2-7; 7 positions match TRBD1. Germline lookup yields CDR1 SGHNT and CDR2 YENEEA. The V gene end was trimmed by 5 bases and the J gene end by 6 bases; junction bases not matched to a gene: 10. This CDR3 contains 14 residues.

The J gene is TRBJ2-1, the V gene TRBV6-4, with D tentatively TRBD2 (6 bases). Germline values: CDR1 MRHNA, CDR2 SNTAGT. The CDR3 spans 16 residues. Trimming stripped 4 bases from V and 4 bases from J, with 17 bases between. The CDR3 here is CASSVGWRALYNEQFF. As DNA, the CDR3 is TGTGCCAGCAGTGTTGGGTGGAGGGCCCTATACAATGAGCAGTTCTTC.

This chain connects TRBV25-1 to TRBJ2-1, with 9 nucleotides matching TRBD2. J gave up 9 bases and V 5 bases, and 8 bases lay outside the gene matches. The CDR3 has 14 amino acids. Germline CDR1 MGHDK, CDR2 SYGVNS. The CDR3 coding sequence is TGTGCCAGCAGTTCTGCTAGCGGGGCAGGTGAGCAGTTCTTC. Translating it yields CASSSASGAGEQFF.

The chain uses TRBV14 and TRBJ2-2; perhaps TRBD1 as D (6 bases). The V end was cut by 4 bases, the J end by 3 bases, with 15 bases between. The CDR3 totals 16 residues. The germline gives CDR1 SGHDN, CDR2 FVKESK. The CDR3 bases are TGTGCCAGCAGCCTCTTAACAGGGTCGGACACCGGGGAGCTGTTTTTT. Translating gives CASSLLTGSDTGELFF.

This clone was seen a single time. This sequence joins TRBV29-1 and TRBJ1-2; 8 bases line up with TRBD1. The CDR3 sequence is 12 residues long. Trimming cost V 3 bases and J 4 bases; bases outside gene matches: 1. CDR1 is SQVTM and CDR2 is ANQGSEA in the germline V gene. The DNA of the CDR3 is TGCAGCGTTGAGACAGGGGTCTATGGCTACACCTTC. Its protein is CSVETGVYGYTF. The entire variable domain, with the rest obtained from reference TRBV29-1 and TRBJ1-2, is as follows: SAVISQKPSRDICQRGTSLTIQCQVDSQVTMMFWYRQQPGQSLTLIATANQGSEATYESGFVIDKFPISRPNLTFSTLTVSNMSPEDSSIYLCSVETGVYGYTFGSGTRLTVV.

The chain joins TRBV5-1 to TRBJ2-3; D gene ambiguous. Trimming left V 4 bases short and J 2 bases short, with 8 bases between. Germline assignment: CDR1 SGHRS and CDR2 YFSETQ. This CDR3 is built from 13 residues. CDR3 protein: CASSPTITDTQYF. The CDR3 coding sequence is TGCGCCAGCAGCCCCACAATCACAGATACGCAGTATTTT.

The rearrangement uses TRBV12-3 or TRBV12-4 and TRBJ1-1; D gene unclear. Trimming took off 6 bases at V and 8 bases at J, with 10 bases between the two ends. The CDR3 consists of 11 residues. This CDR3 is CASSPAVEAFF. Here the CDR3 DNA reads TGTGCCAGCAGCCCAGCGGTAGAAGCTTTCTTT.

This chain links TRBV4-2 with TRBJ2-3; TRBD2 aligns across 12 bases. The CDR3 totals 18 residues. The ends lost 1 base at V and 2 bases at J; junction bases unmatched: 7. CDR1 is LGHNA, CDR2 YNFKEQ, per germline. CDR3 in amino acids: CASSQAVLAGGNTDTQYF. The CDR3 bases are TGTGCCAGCAGCCAAGCGGTGCTAGCGGGGGGGAACACAGATACGCAGTATTTT.

The genes are TRBV7-3 and TRBJ2-7; perhaps D is TRBD1 or TRBD2 (5 bases each). CDR3 length: 13 amino acids. The V and J ends lost 3 bases and 2 bases respectively, with 8 bases between them. The germline V gene has CDR1 SGHTA and CDR2 FQGTGA. The DNA for the CDR3 is TGTGCCAGCAGCTTCGGGGCCCCCTACGAGCAGTACTTC. Protein: CASSFGAPYEQYF.

This clone has more than one count but fewer than ten. The genes are TRBV18 and TRBJ1-5; 10 bases map to TRBD1. CDR3 size: 15 residues. The germline gives CDR1 KGHSH, CDR2 LQKENI. Trimming cost V 4 bases and J 0 bases; bases outside gene matches: 0. This CDR3 reads CASSRTGGSNQPQHF. In nucleotides, the CDR3 is TGTGCCAGCTCACGGACAGGGGGTAGCAATCAGCCCCAGCATTTT.

The rearrangement uses TRBV2 and TRBJ1-2; 9 positions agree with TRBD1. Germline-derived CDR1 and CDR2 are SNHLY and FYNNEI. CDR3 length equals 15 residues. The junction had 14 bases not matched to a gene; V was cut back by 7 bases and J by 8 bases. CDR3 in amino acids: CASIRRDREPKGYTF. The CDR3 coding sequence is TGTGCCAGCATTAGAAGGGACAGGGAACCTAAGGGCTACACCTTC.

The gene calls are TRBV10-1 and TRBJ2-3; D is undetermined. CDR3 length: 13 residues. Germline-derived CDR1 and CDR2 are WNHNN and SYGVQD (reference sequence). V lost 3 bases and J lost 2, with 6 bases in between. Here the CDR3 reads CASSEWLTDTQYF. The CDR3, as DNA: TGCGCCAGCAGTGAATGGCTCACAGATACGCAGTATTTT.

The gene calls are TRBV6-5 and TRBJ1-1; D is unresolved. The CDR3 totals 12 residues. The germline gives CDR1 MNHEY, CDR2 SVGAGI. The V end lost 6 bases, the J end lost 3 bases, and 8 bases lay between the germline ends. In DNA, the CDR3 is TGTGCCAGCAGGAGCCCTCACACTGAAGCTTTCTTT. It codes for CASRSPHTEAFF.

The J gene is TRBJ1-1, the V gene TRBV2, with TRBD1 matching over 7 bases. Germline CDR1 SNHLY, CDR2 FYNNEI. V was clipped by 7 bases and J by 4 bases; unmatched bases: 3. CDR3 size: 12 residues. CDR3 protein: CASIEGATEAFF. The CDR3 DNA sequence: TGTGCCAGCATAGAGGGGGCCACTGAAGCTTTCTTT.

The chain uses TRBV6-5 and TRBJ1-2; 7 nucleotides match TRBD1. In germline, CDR1 is MNHEY, CDR2 SVGAGI. This CDR3 is 13 amino acids long. J gave up 4 bases and V 5 bases, and 4 bases lay outside the gene matches. The CDR3 here is CASSRDSRYGYTF. The CDR3 coding sequence is TGTGCCAGCAGTCGGGACAGCCGCTATGGCTACACCTTC.

The sample holds one count of this clone. The chain employs TRBV5-1 and TRBJ1-2; D gene unclear. V shed 4 bases and J shed 8 bases, with 18 bases lying between them. Germline V gene lookup returns CDR1 SGHRS and CDR2 YFSETQ. The CDR3 spans 14 residues. This CDR3 is CASSPYDAGIGYTF. CDR3 DNA sequence: TGCGCCAGCAGCCCCTACGATGCGGGGATCGGCTACACCTTC.

This clone was seen a single time. The genes are TRBV5-1 and TRBJ1-1; 7 nucleotides agree with TRBD1. The CDR3 is made up of 16 amino acids. With V trimmed by 3 bases and J by 3 bases, 11 bases remained unmatched. Germline CDR1 and CDR2: SGHRS and YFSETQ. For the CDR3, the DNA is TGCGCCAGCAGCTCGACAGGGTTGGGATGGGACACTGAAGCTTTCTTT. Protein: CASSSTGLGWDTEAFF.

The gene calls are TRBV5-6 and TRBJ1-1, with D maybe TRBD1 (5 bases). Trimming took off 5 bases at V and 1 base at J, with 12 bases between the two ends. The CDR3 sequence is 14 residues long. The germline V gene encodes CDR1 SGHDT and CDR2 YYEEEE. CDR3 sequence: CASSNPRGNTEAFF. The CDR3 DNA reads as TGTGCCAGCAGTAACCCTAGGGGGAACACTGAAGCTTTCTTT.

V usage is TRBV11-1 and J usage is TRBJ2-5; D not certain. V shed 3 bases and J shed 5 bases, with 4 bases lying between them. The CDR3 contains 11 residues. Germline CDR1 reads SGHAT; CDR2 reads FQDESV (reference sequence). CDR3 amino acids: CASSFAETQYF. In DNA form, the CDR3 reads TGTGCCAGCAGCTTTGCGGAGACCCAGTACTTC.

V gene TRBV28 combines with J gene TRBJ1-5; D gene uncertain. This CDR3 comprises 12 residues. V lost 7 bases, J lost 1 base, and 5 bases lay in between. Germline-derived CDR1 and CDR2 are MDHEN and SYDVKM. DNA for the CDR3: TGTGCCAGCACTTCAAGCAATCAGCCCCAGCATTTT. Protein sequence: CASTSSNQPQHF.

This chain joins TRBV7-2 and TRBJ2-3; 13 nucleotides match TRBD2. The length of the CDR3 is 17 residues. J was trimmed by 0 bases and V by 5 bases; bases with no gene match: 5. Germline V gene sequence: CDR1 SGHTA, CDR2 FQGNSA. CDR3 nucleotide sequence: TGTGCCAGCAGCGGGGGGACTAGCGGGGCGAGCACAGATACGCAGTATTTT. Translated: CASSGGTSGASTDTQYF.

The CDR3 sequence: CASSPGRDGHYEQYF. The CDR3 region has the DNA TGTGCCAGCAGCCCCGGGCGGGACGGACACTACGAGCAGTACTTC. V is TRBV5-6 and J is TRBJ2-7; a weak D match, TRBD2 (6 bases). CDR1 and CDR2 (germline): SGHDT, YYEEEE. Trimming pared 4 bases from V and 3 bases from J, leaving 17 bases between. The CDR3 totals 15 residues.

V and J are TRBV5-6 and TRBJ2-5, with TRBD2 matching over 11 bases. Trimming took 4 bases from V and 4 from J; bases not matched to a gene: 3. Germline V gene sequence: CDR1 SGHDT, CDR2 YYEEEE. The CDR3 consists of 14 residues. CDR3 amino acids: CASSVSGRGETQYF. For the CDR3, the DNA is TGTGCCAGCAGCGTTAGCGGGAGGGGAGAGACCCAGTACTTC.

The CDR3 DNA is TGTGCCAGCCCAATCGAAGTGACTGGCGGCTACACCTTC. This translates into CASPIEVTGGYTF. This rearrangement joins TRBV2 to TRBJ1-2; no definite D call. The CDR3 has 13 residues. Germline V gene data show CDR1 as SNHLY and CDR2 as FYNNEI. Trimming removed 8 bases from V and 8 bases from J, with 18 bases in between.

CDR3 DNA: TGTGCCAGCAGTTTCCTCGGGGGTAGCGGGGGCCACAATGAGCAGTTCTTC. It is translated as CASSFLGGSGGHNEQFF. The chain combines TRBV27 with TRBJ2-1; the match to TRBD2 covers 9 bases. The CDR3 is 17 residues long. Unmatched junction bases numbered 11, after V lost 3 bases and J lost 5 bases. Per germline, CDR1 MNHEY and CDR2 SMNVEV (reference sequence).

This sequence joins TRBV6-1 and TRBJ2-1; the match to TRBD2 covers 9 bases. CDR1 and CDR2 from the germline V gene are MNHNS and SASEGT. This CDR3 is built from 17 residues. V lost 0 bases to trimming and J lost 6 bases; unmatched junction nucleotides: 9. CDR3 coding DNA: TGTGCCAGCAGTGAAGCGCTAAGGACTAGCGTCGGCAATGAGCAGTTCTTC. Amino acid sequence: CASSEALRTSVGNEQFF.

This clone showed up just a few times. The V gene is TRBV30, the J gene TRBJ1-1; D gene unclear. Germline CDR1 is GTSNPN and CDR2 is SVGIG (reference sequence). Deletions cut 4 bases from V and 2 bases from J, with 20 bases between. CDR3 length equals 16 residues. CDR3 bases: TGTGCCTGGAAATCTGCTTTTGGACGGATTAACACTGAAGCTTTCTTT. Translated, it gives CAWKSAFGRINTEAFF.

A single count supports this clone. This sequence joins TRBV24-1 and TRBJ2-7; D unresolved. This CDR3 region has 13 residues. Germline V lookup: CDR1 KGHDR, CDR2 SFDVKD. V was clipped by 3 bases and J by 4 bases, with 9 bases between them. CDR3 amino acids: CATSDAHKYEQYF. CDR3 DNA sequence: TGTGCCACCAGTGATGCACACAAATACGAGCAGTACTTC.

This clone was counted between two and nine times. The chain combines TRBV2 with TRBJ2-7; weak D call: TRBD1 (5 bases). With 3 bases removed from V and 2 bases from J, the gap between germline ends came to 8 bases. The CDR3 consists of 13 residues. Germline CDR1 is SNHLY and CDR2 is FYNNEI. The CDR3 DNA follows: TGTGCCAGCAGTGATAGGGGCCCCTACGAGCAGTACTTC. This translates into CASSDRGPYEQYF.